The present TCR beta chain was sequenced within a study of blood T cells in healthy people across ages. Study results and caveats: Among T cells, TCR beta diversity per million cells dropped roughly linearly as age rose.

The total RNA that was extracted per sample amounted to at least 6 micrograms. Trimming stripped 4 bases from V and 3 bases from J, with 13 bases between. The CDR3 has 15 residues. Germline values: CDR1 MNHEY, CDR2 SMNVEV (reference sequence). Sample-barcoded 5' priming and a J-beta primer mix drove a second PCR of roughly 6 to 12 cycles. TCRdb re-called the 5' RACE reads with MiXCR, one entry per CDR3 protein. The sample includes around 990,000 distinct CDR3 sequences, 25% of them seen just once. The sample holds many counts of this clonotype. The target antigen is unknown. The same data also went into a second study, on T cells of mothers and their children.

This clonotype was sampled from a girl aged 2-10 years in good health. Sequencing input: blood. The chain couples TRBV27 to TRBJ2-4; D may be TRBD1 (6 bases). The CDR3 coding sequence is TGTGCCAGCAGTTCCTACAGGGAAGGCAAAAACATTCAGTACTTC. Its protein product is CASSSYREGKNIQYF.